This T cell receptor (beta chain) was recovered during a study of blood T cells in healthy people across ages. The CDR3 loop spans 14 amino acids. Germline CDR1 is KGHDR and CDR2 is SFDVKD. As to this clonotype: Germline is not matched at one junction end, which may reflect a read error.

A J-beta primer mix and a sample-barcoded 5' primer were used in a second PCR of about 7 to 12 cycles. TCRdb itself ran the 5' RACE reads through MiXCR, one entry per CDR3 protein. The sample holds over 700,000 distinct CDR3 sequences, roughly 50% seen once. The clonotype was recovered from a man older than 75 in good health. The V gene is TRBV24-1, the J gene TRBJ2-5; 7 nucleotides align to TRBD2. Input material: blood. In DNA, the CDR3 is TGTGCCACCAGTGATTGGGCGGGAGAGGAGACTCAGTACTTC. Its protein is CATSDWAGEETQYF.